Below, 3 T cell receptor beta chains from the same sample are listed, as sequenced in a study of T cells in Graves' hyperthyroidism and ophthalmopathy. What was amplified from RNA transcripts were TCR beta CDR3 regions. Initially, a first-round RT-PCR of the TCR CDR3 employed the HTBI primer set. MiXCR, run by TCRdb on the multiplex PCR reads, gives a single entry per CDR3 protein. The repertoire holds roughly 420,000 distinct CDR3 sequences, around 14% seen once, with roughly 7.4% in the top ten. Specimen: blood. These receptors were obtained from a woman aged 18-29 years with Graves' hyperthyroidism.

This clonotype was counted ten times or more. The V gene is TRBV2, the J gene TRBJ1-5; the D gene is possibly TRBD1 (6 bases). Between the trimmed V and J ends, which lost 6 bases and 1 base, there was a span of 7 bases. This CDR3 has 13 amino acids. Germline V lookup: CDR1 SNHLY, CDR2 FYNNEI. CDR3 nucleotides: TGTGCCAGCAGAGGGGGGAGCAATCAGCCCCAGCATTTT. Its protein product is CASRGGSNQPQHF.

This clonotype has a count of ten or more. The gene calls are TRBV12-3 or TRBV12-4 and TRBJ2-7; TRBD2 aligns across 7 bases. J was trimmed by 1 base and V by 6 bases; bases with no gene match: 6. The CDR3 is 14 residues long. The CDR3 coding sequence is TGTGCCAGCAGCGCCGGACTAGGGTCCTACGAGCAGTACTTC. Translation: CASSAGLGSYEQYF.

This clonotype was picked up many times. The chain couples TRBV7-2 to TRBJ2-3; 8 nucleotides line up with TRBD2. Germline values: CDR1 SGHTA, CDR2 FQGNSA. CDR3 size: 16 residues. Trimming cost V 6 bases and J 2 bases; bases outside gene matches: 10. The CDR3 loop is CASRATVTSVTDTQYF. The CDR3 bases are TGTGCCAGCAGGGCTACAGTGACTAGCGTCACAGATACGCAGTATTTT.